This T cell receptor (beta chain) was captured in a study of shared T cell receptors in the human thymus. TCRdb's table, derived via immunoSEQ multiplex PCR, lists solely in-frame clones and lacks some. The top ten hold around 0.0099% of the sample, which has about 660,000 clones, roughly 90% seen once. The germline V gene has CDR1 LNHNV and CDR2 YYDKDF (reference sequence). The CDR3 runs 16 residues. Trimming stripped 0 bases from V and 4 bases from J, with 15 bases between. These data were likewise used in another study, on human thymus T cells. From that report: Having corrective surgery for congenital heart defects, healthy Finnish infants were the ones who donated. The thymus was resected at corrective cardiac surgery. Blood and thymic repertoires both appeared biased in V and J gene usage. Unrelated people showed highly overlapping thymic repertoires, related research reported.

The sequencing sample was made of thymocytes. The clonotype comes from a boy less than two years old with a congenital heart defect. V gene TRBV15 combines with J gene TRBJ2-5; the D is unclear. CDR3 DNA: TGTGCCACCAGCAGAGAAGATGACTTTCGGCGAGAGACCCAGTACTTC. This gives the protein CATSREDDFRRETQYF.